The present entry profiles one T cell receptor (beta chain) with its context. A second about 6 to 11 cycle PCR used barcoded and J-beta primers. MiXCR, run by TCRdb on the 5' RACE reads, gives a single entry per CDR3 protein. Of 920,000 or so distinct CDR3 sequences in the sample, 35% to 50% were seen once. The data were obtained in a study of blood T cells in healthy people across ages. The CDR3 length is 15 residues. The germline CDR1 and CDR2 sequences are DFQATT and SNEGSKA (reference sequence). J is TRBJ2-7 and V is TRBV20-1, with TRBD2 matching over 8 bases. The J call may be faulty, since TRBJ2-5 better matches the DNA end. Material for sequencing was blood. This sequence originates from a woman in her sixties or seventies in good health. CDR3 sequence (DNA): TGCAGTGCTAGAAGGCACGGGACTAGTTTGCGGACCCAGTACTTC. Its translation: CSARRHGTSLRTQYF.